The 17 T cell receptor beta chains in this list originate from one sample, sequenced in a study of early T cells in non-severe SARS-CoV-2 infection. TCRdb passed the 5' RACE reads through MiXCR, listing each CDR3 protein once. This sample yields 30,000 to 40,000 distinct CDR3 sequences, of which around 4.6% are seen a single time; roughly 15% belongs to the top ten. The sample comprised whole blood. Every receptor here comes from an adult who was a healthcare worker with PCR-confirmed SARS-CoV-2 infection or an uninfected control (not recorded which).

The V and J genes are TRBV3-1 and TRBJ2-7, with D tentatively TRBD2 (6 bases). The CDR3 is 13 amino acids. V lost 7 bases to trimming and J lost 1 base, with 11 bases between them. Germline V lookup: CDR1 LGHDT, CDR2 YNNKEL (reference sequence). The CDR3 DNA follows: TGTGCCAGCAAGAATAGCGGTTCCTACGAGCAGTACTTC. Protein: CASKNSGSYEQYF.

This clonotype was detected ten times or more. The V and J genes are TRBV7-9 and TRBJ2-6, with D possibly being TRBD1 (5 bases). Germline CDR1 is SEHNR and CDR2 is FQNEAQ (reference sequence). This CDR3 spans 15 amino acids. Between the trimmed V and J ends, which lost 5 bases and 6 bases, there was a span of 14 bases. The CDR3 DNA reads as TGTGCCAGCAGCCTACAACAGGTTGAGGCCAACGTCCTGACTTTC. This codes for CASSLQQVEANVLTF.

This clonotype was observed at least ten times. The gene calls are TRBV10-3 and TRBJ2-7; perhaps TRBD1 as D (5 bases). CDR1 and CDR2 (germline): ENHRY, SYGVKD. The CDR3 is 15 residues long. V gave up 1 base and J gave up 3 bases, with 13 bases separating them. CDR3 residues: CAISEFQGRDYEQYF. The CDR3 DNA reads TGTGCCATCAGTGAGTTCCAGGGAAGGGACTACGAGCAGTACTTC.

This clonotype was counted at least ten times. This sequence joins TRBV29-1 and TRBJ2-7; 7 positions match TRBD1. The V gene's germline CDR1 is SQVTM and CDR2 ANQGSEA. The CDR3 has 11 amino acids. The V and J ends lost 4 bases and 3 bases, in that order; junction bases with no gene match: 0. Here the CDR3 reads CSVGDSYEQYF. CDR3 coding DNA: TGCAGCGTTGGGGACAGCTACGAGCAGTACTTC.

This clonotype was found a few times. The CDR3 region is CASSAAGRGEKLFF. DNA of the CDR3: TGTGCCAGCAGCGCCGCGGGGCGTGGCGAAAAACTGTTTTTT. This chain links TRBV4-2 with TRBJ1-4, with TRBD1 as a possible D gene (5 bases). Germline V gene sequence: CDR1 LGHNA, CDR2 YNFKEQ. Trimming shortened V by 5 bases and J by 8 bases, and 15 bases separated the two germline ends. The CDR3 length is 14 residues.

The V call is TRBV9, the J call TRBJ2-1; 11 bases line up with TRBD2. J gave up 8 bases and V 0 bases, and 4 bases lay outside the gene matches. This CDR3 spans 15 amino acids. Germline CDR1 SGDLS, CDR2 YYNGEE. The CDR3 region has the DNA TGTGCCAGCAGCGTAGTGAGTAGCGGGGGGGATGAGCAGTTCTTC. Translated: CASSVVSSGGDEQFF.

The chain recombines TRBV6-5 with TRBJ2-2, with D possibly matching TRBD2 (6 bases). Trimming stripped 7 bases from V and 4 bases from J, with 16 bases between. The germline V gene encodes CDR1 MNHEY and CDR2 SVGAGI. The CDR3 has 15 residues. CDR3 in amino acids: CASNWAGTSTGELFF. Here the CDR3 DNA reads TGTGCCAGCAATTGGGCGGGGACGAGCACCGGGGAGCTGTTTTTT.

This clonotype was detected many times. The J gene is TRBJ1-1, the V gene TRBV20-1; weak D call: TRBD1 (5 bases). The CDR3 length is 14 residues. V lost 4 bases to trimming and J lost 0 bases, with 12 bases between them. Looked up from germline, CDR1 is DFQATT and CDR2 is SNEGSKA (reference sequence). The CDR3 loop reads CSAKRGNVNTEAFF. Written as DNA, the CDR3 is TGCAGTGCTAAAAGGGGCAACGTGAACACTGAAGCTTTCTTT.

This clonotype was seen many times. This sequence joins TRBV7-7 and TRBJ1-1, with no clear D. Deletions cut 5 bases from V and 3 bases from J, with 10 bases between. From germline, CDR1 is SSHAT and CDR2 FNYEAQ (reference sequence). This CDR3 spans 13 amino acids. Here the CDR3 DNA reads TGTGCCAGCAGCCCCGGTCTGGACACTGAAGCTTTCTTT. Residues: CASSPGLDTEAFF.

At least ten counts were recorded for this clonotype. This chain uses TRBV12-3 or TRBV12-4 with TRBJ1-1; D unclear. CDR3 length: 17 residues. Trimming cost V 5 bases and J 3 bases, with 22 bases left between them. The DNA for the CDR3 is TGTGCCAGCAGTCTCGCTTCGGGAGGAGTCATATACACTGAAGCTTTCTTT. Encoded protein: CASSLASGGVIYTEAFF.

This clonotype was detected ten times or more. The chain combines TRBV11-2 with TRBJ2-1, with 8 positions matching TRBD2. Germline V CDR1 and CDR2: SGHAT, FQNNGV. Germline trimming cut 0 bases from V and 5 bases from J; bases unmatched to any gene: 6. The CDR3 has 16 residues. CDR3 coding DNA: TGTGCCAGCAGCTTAGAACCCGGGACTAGTCACAATGAGCAGTTCTTC. Translating it yields CASSLEPGTSHNEQFF.

This clonotype was picked up many times. The chain joins TRBV7-6 to TRBJ2-5, with 8 nucleotides matching TRBD1. V trimming: 1 base; J trimming: 8 bases; junction bases outside the gene matches: 6. The CDR3 has 14 amino acids. CDR1 SGHVS and CDR2 FNYEAQ come from the germline V gene. In DNA form, the CDR3 reads TGTGCCAGCAGCTTAGGGGGGACAGGAAGAACCCAGTACTTC. Translated, it gives CASSLGGTGRTQYF.

In this sample, this clonotype turned up a few times. The rearrangement uses TRBV30 and TRBJ2-7, with D unresolved. The germline CDR1 and CDR2 sequences are GTSNPN and SVGIG (reference sequence). V dropped 4 bases and J dropped 2 bases, with 12 bases sitting between them. The CDR3 is 13 amino acids. The CDR3 nucleotides are TGTGCCTGGAACGAAATGGGTGCCTACGAGCAGTACTTC. It is translated as CAWNEMGAYEQYF.

This clonotype showed up many times. This chain joins TRBV18 and TRBJ1-5; D not resolved. This CDR3 is built from 15 residues. The germline CDR1 and CDR2 sequences are KGHSH and LQKENI. V was shortened by 3 bases and J by 0 bases, with 9 bases between the two germline ends. The CDR3 is CASSPTVISNQPQHF. The CDR3 coding sequence is TGTGCCAGCTCACCGACCGTCATTAGCAATCAGCCCCAGCATTTT.

This clonotype was observed at least ten times. V usage is TRBV30 and J usage is TRBJ2-1; D uncertain. This CDR3 is built from 13 residues. Germline V CDR1 and CDR2: GTSNPN, SVGIG (reference sequence). Trimming removed 7 bases at V and 4 bases at J, with 14 bases between. The CDR3: CASSGQPYNEQFF. In DNA, the CDR3 is TGTGCCTCGTCTGGCCAGCCTTACAATGAGCAGTTCTTC. Full variable domain (missing parts from reference TRBV30 and TRBJ2-1): SQTIHQWPATLVQPVGSPLSLECTVEGTSNPNLYWYRQAAGRGLQLLFYSVGIGQISSEVPQNLSASRPQDRQFILSSKKLLLSDSGFYLCASSGQPYNEQFFGPGTRLTVL.

This clonotype has a count of ten or more. J is TRBJ2-3 and V is TRBV7-8; D gene unclear. This CDR3 spans 14 amino acids. Trimming left V 5 bases short and J 0 bases short, with 9 bases between. The V gene's germline CDR1 is SGHVS and CDR2 FQNEAQ. CDR3 coding DNA: TGTGCCAGCAGCCTATCACGAAGCACAGATACGCAGTATTTT. Its translation is CASSLSRSTDTQYF. The full variable domain, its missing parts supplied by reference TRBV7-8 and TRBJ2-3, is GAGVSQSPRYKVAKRGQDVALRCDPISGHVSLFWYQQALGQGPEFLTYFQNEAQLDKSGLPSDRFFAERPEGSVSTLKIQRTQQEDSAVYLCASSLSRSTDTQYFGPGTRLTVL.

This clonotype was observed at least ten times. V and J are TRBV7-2 and TRBJ2-7, with TRBD1 as a possible D gene (6 bases). V was trimmed by 4 bases and J by 2 bases, leaving 9 bases between them. The length of the CDR3 is 13 residues. Per the germline V gene, CDR1 is SGHTA and CDR2 is FQGNSA. The DNA of the CDR3 is TGTGCCAGCAGCTCAAGGGACACCTACGAGCAGTACTTC. Its protein product is CASSSRDTYEQYF.